The 13 T cell receptor beta chains presented below share a single source sample, sequenced in a study of beta chain features in type 1 diabetes. Isolated RNA was reverse transcribed in full, so expressed TCRB transcripts were sequenced. Sequenced by immunoSEQ multiplex PCR; TCRdb stores in-frame clones only, minus some. The sample holds some 900,000 clones; 17% are singletons and the top ten take about 0.02%. The sequenced sample consisted of naive CD4+ T cells from blood. These receptor sequences come from a woman aged 18-29 years in good health.

This clone was detected a few times. The chain carries TRBV5-4 and TRBJ1-4, with 7 nucleotides matching TRBD1. After removal of 6 bases from V and 11 bases from J, the junction contained 4 bases not matched to a gene. The CDR3 is 11 residues long. Germline loops: CDR1 SGHNT, CDR2 YYREEE (reference sequence). This CDR3 reads CASTQQGKLFF. The CDR3 region has the DNA TGTGCCAGCACCCAACAGGGGAAACTGTTTTTT. Complete variable domain (other parts from reference TRBV5-4 and TRBJ1-4): ETGVTQSPTHLIKTRGQQVTLRCSSQSGHNTVSWYQQALGQGPQFIFQYYREEENGRGNFPPRFSGLQFPNYSSELNVNALELDDSALYLCASTQQGKLFFGSGTQLSVL.

This clone was counted only a few times. V and J are TRBV6-6 and TRBJ2-5; D remains ambiguous. CDR3 length: 13 amino acids. Between the trimmed V and J ends, which lost 4 bases and 1 base, there was a span of 7 bases. Per the germline V gene, CDR1 is MNHNY and CDR2 is SVGAGI (reference sequence). As DNA, the CDR3 is TGTGCCAGCAGTTCGATGAGCCAAGAGACCCAGTACTTC. Its translation is CASSSMSQETQYF.

In this sample, this clone turned up a few times. The chain has TRBV28 and TRBJ2-7; TRBD1 aligns across 10 bases. Trimming cost V 3 bases and J 2 bases; bases outside gene matches: 7. Per the germline V gene, CDR1 is MDHEN and CDR2 is SYDVKM. The CDR3 length is 16 residues. CDR3 DNA sequence: TGTGCCAGCAGTTTGACACCGGGACAGGGGACCTACGAGCAGTACTTC. Its translation: CASSLTPGQGTYEQYF.

This clone was picked up a small number of times. The chain carries TRBV28 and TRBJ2-3, with 7 bases lining up with TRBD1. CDR1 is MDHEN, CDR2 SYDVKM, per germline. This CDR3 comprises 14 residues. V was clipped by 8 bases and J by 6 bases; unmatched bases: 11. CDR3 sequence: CASRSTGSSDTQYF. The CDR3 coding sequence is TGTGCCAGCCGATCGACAGGGTCATCGGATACGCAGTATTTT.

This clone was picked up a small number of times. The V gene is TRBV5-4, the J gene TRBJ2-1, with 7 positions matching TRBD2. The trim removed 1 base at V and 4 bases at J, leaving 5 bases unmatched. Germline lookup yields CDR1 SGHNT and CDR2 YYREEE (reference sequence). The CDR3 contains 15 residues. For the CDR3, the DNA is TGTGCCAGCAGCTTGCGCACTAGCGCTTACAATGAGCAGTTCTTC. Its translation is CASSLRTSAYNEQFF.

In the case of this clone: The sample holds other DNA sequences that translate to the same CDR3. The chain employs TRBV28 and TRBJ2-7; D may match TRBD1 or TRBD2 (5 bases each). Looked up from germline, CDR1 is MDHEN and CDR2 is SYDVKM. CDR3 length: 12 amino acids. Between the trimmed V and J ends, which lost 6 bases and 4 bases, there was a span of 10 bases. The chain's CDR3 is CASSQGPYEQYF. The CDR3 nucleotides are TGTGCCAGCAGCCAGGGACCGTACGAGCAGTACTTC.

The chain has TRBV6-5 and TRBJ2-1, with D possibly TRBD2 on 5 matching bases. The CDR3 length is 15 residues. The V end was cut by 5 bases, the J end by 1 base, with 12 bases between. The germline V gene has CDR1 MNHEY and CDR2 SVGAGI. CDR3 in amino acids: CASSTRVGSYNEQFF. The CDR3 DNA is TGTGCCAGCAGTACGAGGGTGGGTTCCTACAATGAGCAGTTCTTC.

V and J are TRBV7-2 and TRBJ1-2; no reliable D call. The CDR3 is 13 amino acids. V lost 1 base, J lost 7 bases, and 10 bases lay in between. Germline lookup yields CDR1 SGHTA and CDR2 FQGNSA. CDR3 coding DNA: TGTGCCAGCAGCTTAGTGGGATGGGTTGGCTACACCTTC. Encoded protein: CASSLVGWVGYTF.

The J gene is TRBJ2-1, the V gene TRBV18; no reliable D call. CDR3 size: 19 residues. Per the germline V gene, CDR1 is KGHSH and CDR2 is LQKENI. The V and J ends lost 3 bases and 0 bases respectively, with 21 bases between them. CDR3 nucleotide sequence: TGTGCCAGCTCACCTCCCGGGTTGGGCAGCCGTAGCTCCTACAATGAGCAGTTCTTC. The encoded protein is CASSPPGLGSRSSYNEQFF.

This clone was observed a few times. This chain uses TRBV6-5 with TRBJ2-1; D is undetermined. V was pared by 6 bases and J by 0 bases, with 12 bases between. Germline values: CDR1 MNHEY, CDR2 SVGAGI. The CDR3 contains 15 residues. The CDR3 nucleotides read TGTGCCAGCAGGACGACGGAGAGCTCCTACAATGAGCAGTTCTTC. It yields the protein CASRTTESSYNEQFF.

The CDR3 region has the DNA TGTGCCAGCAGCTTATACCCGAGCACAGATACGCAGTATTTT. Translated, it gives CASSLYPSTDTQYF. The rearrangement uses TRBV7-2 and TRBJ2-3; D not resolved. Trimming removed 2 bases at V and 0 bases at J, with 6 bases between. CDR3 size: 14 residues. Germline CDR1 reads SGHTA; CDR2 reads FQGNSA.

The rearrangement uses TRBV7-2 and TRBJ2-3; 7 bases align to TRBD1. Germline V gives CDR1 SGHTA, CDR2 FQGNSA. The CDR3 consists of 16 residues. Trimming at V came to 5 bases and at J to 4 bases, leaving 12 bases not matched to a gene. CDR3 in DNA: TGTGCCAGCAGCGCACAGGGGCCCCCGGCCTCAGATACGCAGTATTTT. This encodes CASSAQGPPASDTQYF.

V usage is TRBV18 and J usage is TRBJ2-3; D is unresolved. This CDR3 is built from 14 residues. V gave up 3 bases and J gave up 0 bases, with 7 bases separating them. Germline lookup yields CDR1 KGHSH and CDR2 LQKENI. CDR3 in amino acids: CASSPELSTDTQYF. CDR3 nucleotide sequence: TGTGCCAGCTCACCTGAGCTGAGCACAGATACGCAGTATTTT. The full variable domain, with the rest looked up from reference TRBV18 and TRBJ2-3, is NAGVMQNPRHLVRRRGQEARLRCSPMKGHSHVYWYRQLPEEGLKFMVYLQKENIIDESGMPKERFSAEFPKEGPSILRIQQVVRGDSAAYFCASSPELSTDTQYFGPGTRLTVL.